Below are 9 T cell receptor beta chains sequenced from a single sample in a study of blood T cell repertoires in COVID-19. The data were produced by immunoSEQ multiplex PCR, yet TCRdb's version contains in-frame clones alone and is incomplete. The profile covers under 150,000 clones, with less than 85% appearing a single time and 15% to 20% taken by the ten largest. Material for sequencing was peripheral blood. Receptor source: a woman aged 80 or older with acute or convalescent COVID-19.

The chain has TRBV27 and TRBJ2-6; tentative D call: TRBD1 (5 bases). The germline V gene has CDR1 MNHEY and CDR2 SMNVEV (reference sequence). CDR3 length equals 15 residues. Trimming pared 4 bases from V and 0 bases from J, leaving 7 bases between. The CDR3 DNA reads TGTGCCAGCAGTTACCAGGGCTCTGGGGCCAACGTCCTGACTTTC. Its translation: CASSYQGSGANVLTF.

CDR3 loop: CASKVGVNSYNEQFF. In DNA form, the CDR3 reads TGTGCCAGCAAGGTAGGGGTCAACTCCTACAATGAGCAGTTCTTC. The chain couples TRBV6-5 to TRBJ2-1; perhaps TRBD1 as D (5 bases). Germline lookup yields CDR1 MNHEY and CDR2 SVGAGI. Trimming shortened V by 7 bases and J by 0 bases, and 13 bases separated the two germline ends. There are 15 residues in the CDR3.

In its sample, this clone was seen a few times. This chain links TRBV18 with TRBJ1-2; D might be TRBD1 (5 bases). Trimming stripped 3 bases from V and 7 bases from J, with 12 bases between. This CDR3 has 13 amino acids. Germline V lookup: CDR1 KGHSH, CDR2 LQKENI. CDR3 nucleotides: TGTGCCAGCTCACCGGACACCATCTCTGGCTACACCTTC. Translation: CASSPDTISGYTF.

The V gene is TRBV24-1, the J gene TRBJ2-3, with 11 positions matching TRBD1. Germline-derived CDR1 and CDR2 are KGHDR and SFDVKD. With 3 bases clipped from V and 3 bases from J, the junction kept 1 base outside the gene matches. The CDR3 has 15 residues. The CDR3 sequence: CATSDRDRGTDTQYF. The CDR3 DNA reads as TGTGCCACCAGTGATCGGGACAGGGGGACAGATACGCAGTATTTT.

This clone showed up just once. The chain couples TRBV27 to TRBJ1-5; D uncertain. Germline V CDR1 and CDR2: MNHEY, SMNVEV (reference sequence). The CDR3 consists of 14 residues. V was cut by 6 bases and J by 0 bases, with 9 bases left in between. CDR3 in amino acids: CASRPRYSNQPQHF. CDR3 bases: TGTGCCAGCAGGCCACGGTATAGCAATCAGCCCCAGCATTTT.

This chain connects TRBV5-1 to TRBJ2-2, with D hard to call. Germline V gives CDR1 SGHRS, CDR2 YFSETQ. The CDR3 has 16 amino acids. V dropped 0 bases and J dropped 2 bases, with 11 bases sitting between them. The CDR3: CASSLVEKANTGELFF. Written as DNA, the CDR3 is TGCGCCAGCAGCTTGGTAGAGAAAGCTAACACCGGGGAGCTGTTTTTT.

Only one count was recorded for this clone. The chain joins TRBV7-2 to TRBJ2-7; 8 bases are a match to TRBD2. Germline trimming cut 4 bases from V and 6 bases from J; bases unmatched to any gene: 2. Looked up from germline, CDR1 is SGHTA and CDR2 is FQGNSA. This CDR3 is 12 amino acids long. As DNA, the CDR3 is TGTGCCAGCAGCTCGGGGACTAGCGAGCAGTACTTC. It specifies CASSSGTSEQYF.

This rearrangement joins TRBV4-1 to TRBJ2-5, with D unresolved. The CDR3 has 14 amino acids. Looked up from germline, CDR1 is MGHRA and CDR2 is YSYEKL. Between the trimmed V and J ends, which lost 4 bases and 0 bases, there was a span of 9 bases. CDR3 region: CASSLQSYQETQYF. The CDR3 DNA is TGCGCCAGCAGCCTACAGAGTTACCAAGAGACCCAGTACTTC.

The V and J genes are TRBV5-1 and TRBJ1-4, with a weak D call TRBD1 (5 bases). Germline CDR1 and CDR2: SGHRS and YFSETQ. V lost 4 bases and J 5 bases, leaving 12 bases between the germline ends. The CDR3 is 14 residues long. The CDR3 nucleotides read TGCGCCAGCAGCAACGGACACGGAAATGAAAAACTGTTTTTT. This translates into CASSNGHGNEKLFF.